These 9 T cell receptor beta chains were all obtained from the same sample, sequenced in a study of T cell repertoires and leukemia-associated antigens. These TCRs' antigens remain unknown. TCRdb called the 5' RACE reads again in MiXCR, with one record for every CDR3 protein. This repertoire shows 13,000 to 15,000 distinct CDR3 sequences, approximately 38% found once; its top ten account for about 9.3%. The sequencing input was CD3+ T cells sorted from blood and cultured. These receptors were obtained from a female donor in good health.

The CDR3 DNA sequence: TGTGCCAGCAGCCAAGAGCTGGGGATCGCCTACGAGCAGTACTTC. It specifies CASSQELGIAYEQYF. V usage is TRBV14 and J usage is TRBJ2-7; D is unresolved. The V gene lost 0 bases and the J gene lost 2 bases, with 11 bases spanning the gap. Germline loops: CDR1 SGHDN, CDR2 FVKESK. This CDR3 spans 15 amino acids.

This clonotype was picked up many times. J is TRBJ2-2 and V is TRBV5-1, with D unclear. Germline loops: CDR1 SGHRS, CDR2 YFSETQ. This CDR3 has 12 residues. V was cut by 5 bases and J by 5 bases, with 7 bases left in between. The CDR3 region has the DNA TGCGCCAGCAGGTCATATACCGGGGAGCTGTTTTTT. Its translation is CASRSYTGELFF.

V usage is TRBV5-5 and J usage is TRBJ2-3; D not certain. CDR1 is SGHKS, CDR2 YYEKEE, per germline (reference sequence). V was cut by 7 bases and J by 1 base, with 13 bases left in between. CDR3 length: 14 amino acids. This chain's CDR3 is CASVLDSGTDTQYF. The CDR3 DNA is TGTGCCAGCGTCTTGGATTCGGGCACAGATACGCAGTATTTT.

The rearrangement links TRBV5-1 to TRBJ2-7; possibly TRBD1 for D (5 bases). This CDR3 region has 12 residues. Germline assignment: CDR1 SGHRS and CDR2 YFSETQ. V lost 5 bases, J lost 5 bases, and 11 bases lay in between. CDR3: CASRARQNEQYF. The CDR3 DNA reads TGCGCCAGCAGGGCCCGACAGAACGAGCAGTACTTC.

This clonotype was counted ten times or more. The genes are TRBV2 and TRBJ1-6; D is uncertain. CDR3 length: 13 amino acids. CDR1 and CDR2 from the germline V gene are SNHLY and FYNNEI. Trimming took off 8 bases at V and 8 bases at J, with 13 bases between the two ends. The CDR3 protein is CASLSRGDSPLHF. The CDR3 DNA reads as TGTGCCAGCCTCTCGCGGGGTGATTCACCCCTCCACTTT.

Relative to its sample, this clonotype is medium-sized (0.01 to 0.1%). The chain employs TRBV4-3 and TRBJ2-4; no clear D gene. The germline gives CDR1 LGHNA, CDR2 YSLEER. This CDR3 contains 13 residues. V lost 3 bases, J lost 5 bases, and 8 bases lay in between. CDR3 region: CASSQNAQNIQYF. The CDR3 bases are TGCGCCAGCAGCCAGAACGCGCAAAACATTCAGTACTTC.

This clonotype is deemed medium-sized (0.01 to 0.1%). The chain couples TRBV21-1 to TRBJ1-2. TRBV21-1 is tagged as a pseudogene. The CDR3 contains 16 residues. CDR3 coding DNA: TGTGCCAGCAGCAAAGCACCAGCGGGGTCTCTCTATGGCTACACCTTC. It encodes CASSKAPAGSLYGYTF.

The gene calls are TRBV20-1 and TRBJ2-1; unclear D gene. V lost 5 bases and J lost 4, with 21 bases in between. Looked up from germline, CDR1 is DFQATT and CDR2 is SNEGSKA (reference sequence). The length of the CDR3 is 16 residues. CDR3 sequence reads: CSAGVSDPTHYNEQFF. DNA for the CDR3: TGCAGTGCTGGAGTAAGCGACCCTACTCATTACAATGAGCAGTTCTTC.

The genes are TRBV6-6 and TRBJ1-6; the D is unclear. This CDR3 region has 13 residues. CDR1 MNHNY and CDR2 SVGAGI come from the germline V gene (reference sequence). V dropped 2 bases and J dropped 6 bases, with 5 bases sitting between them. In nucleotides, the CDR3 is TGTGCCAGCAGTTACGAAACTAATTCACCCCTCCACTTT. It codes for CASSYETNSPLHF.